One sample yielded the 11 T cell receptor beta chains listed below, sequenced in a study of blood T cell repertoires in COVID-19. Some clones are missing from TCRdb's copy, which holds only in-frame ones; the method was immunoSEQ multiplex PCR. This sample has 150,000 to 190,000 clones, with roughly 85% found just once. Sequencing used peripheral blood. The source of these receptors is a woman aged 60-75 years with COVID-19, enrolled during active disease.

This clone was found once. This chain joins TRBV20-1 and TRBJ1-2, with a tentative D call TRBD1 (6 bases). V dropped 8 bases and J dropped 2 bases, with 9 bases sitting between them. Looked up from germline, CDR1 is DFQATT and CDR2 is SNEGSKA (reference sequence). This CDR3 spans 11 amino acids. In DNA, the CDR3 is TGCAGTCCAGACAGGAACTATGGCTACACCTTC. Translating it yields CSPDRNYGYTF.

In its sample, this clone was seen once. The chain couples TRBV9 to TRBJ1-2; 8 positions match TRBD1. The CDR3 extends over 15 amino acids. Losses at the gene ends were 4 bases for V and 7 bases for J; bases not matched to a gene: 12. Germline-derived CDR1 and CDR2 are SGDLS and YYNGEE. The CDR3 sequence: CASSSQGGRRGGYTF. The CDR3, as DNA: TGTGCCAGCAGCTCACAGGGGGGGAGGAGAGGTGGCTACACCTTC.

This clone was detected once. The chain is built from TRBV4-1 and TRBJ1-5, with 7 bases fitting TRBD1. This CDR3 has 15 amino acids. V dropped 3 bases and J dropped 9; count of bases not matched to a gene: 11. Germline-derived CDR1 and CDR2 are MGHRA and YSYEKL. DNA of the CDR3: TGCGCCAGCAGCCAGGGGGGACAGTTTAATGGGCCCCAGCATTTT. This translates into CASSQGGQFNGPQHF.

This chain connects TRBV7-9 to TRBJ2-3; D not resolved. The CDR3 length is 15 residues. V lost 2 bases and J 6 bases, leaving 15 bases between the germline ends. Germline V gives CDR1 SEHNR, CDR2 FQNEAQ (reference sequence). The CDR3: CASSLITPQADTQYF. CDR3 DNA: TGTGCCAGCAGCTTAATAACCCCCCAGGCGGATACGCAGTATTTT.

The chain carries TRBV27 and TRBJ1-1; TRBD1 is a possible D gene (5 bases). The length of the CDR3 is 14 residues. The V gene's germline CDR1 is MNHEY and CDR2 SMNVEV (reference sequence). Trimming left V 3 bases short and J 4 bases short, with 12 bases between. Written as DNA, the CDR3 is TGTGCCAGCAGTTTTTTGGGGCTGACCACTGAAGCTTTCTTT. It specifies CASSFLGLTTEAFF.

The chain carries TRBV11-3 and TRBJ1-3; unclear D gene. V was cut by 2 bases and J by 2 bases, with 4 bases left in between. The CDR3 has 13 residues. Germline V gene sequence: CDR1 SGHNT, CDR2 YENEEA. The CDR3 sequence is CASSLSPGNTIYF. CDR3 DNA sequence: TGTGCCAGCAGCTTAAGCCCTGGAAACACCATATATTTT.

This clone was seen only a few times. The genes are TRBV7-3 and TRBJ1-6, with D possibly TRBD1 on 6 matching bases. Trimming pared 5 bases from V and 7 bases from J, leaving 9 bases between. The CDR3 has 13 residues. Germline V gene data show CDR1 as SGHTA and CDR2 as FQGTGA. The CDR3 sequence is CASSNGQNSPLHF. The CDR3 DNA reads as TGTGCCAGCAGCAACGGACAGAATTCACCCCTCCACTTT. The variable domain in full, completed from reference TRBV7-3 and TRBJ1-6, reads GAGVSQTPSNKVTEKGKYVELRCDPISGHTALYWYRQSLGQGPEFLIYFQGTGAADDSGLPNDRFFAVRPEGSVSTLKIQRTERGDSAVYLCASSNGQNSPLHFGNGTRLTVT.

The sample holds one count of this clone. This CDR3 is also generated by other DNA sequences in the sample. This chain links TRBV19 with TRBJ1-1; D not certain. The CDR3 has 12 residues. Trimming removed 3 bases from V and 1 base from J, with 3 bases in between. Germline loops: CDR1 LNHDA, CDR2 SQIVND (reference sequence). CDR3 DNA: TGTGCCAGTAGTATTCGGAACACTGAAGCTTTCTTT. It specifies CASSIRNTEAFF.

This chain uses TRBV5-4 with TRBJ1-5; D is possibly TRBD1 (6 bases). From germline, CDR1 is SGHNT and CDR2 YYREEE (reference sequence). The CDR3 covers 14 residues. V was cut by 3 bases and J by 4 bases, with 11 bases left in between. This CDR3 is CASSSGGANQPQHF. The CDR3 DNA follows: TGTGCCAGCAGCTCGGGGGGGGCGAATCAGCCCCAGCATTTT. The complete variable domain, with remaining parts taken from reference TRBV5-4 and TRBJ1-5, reads ETGVTQSPTHLIKTRGQQVTLRCSSQSGHNTVSWYQQALGQGPQFIFQYYREEENGRGNFPPRFSGLQFPNYSSELNVNALELDDSALYLCASSSGGANQPQHFGDGTRLSIL.

This chain connects TRBV11-2 to TRBJ1-2; D remains ambiguous. CDR1 is SGHAT, CDR2 FQNNGV, per germline. Deletions cut 1 base from V and 4 bases from J, with 13 bases between. The CDR3 contains 15 residues. For the CDR3, the DNA is TGTGCCAGCAGCTTAGGTCGCTGGCAATCCTATGGCTACACCTTC. Translation gives CASSLGRWQSYGYTF.

The chain couples TRBV20-1 to TRBJ1-1; a weak D match, TRBD1 (5 bases). Germline V gives CDR1 DFQATT, CDR2 SNEGSKA (reference sequence). V was clipped by 6 bases and J by 5 bases, with 10 bases between them. CDR3 size: 11 residues. The CDR3 bases are TGCAGTGCGAAGGGGAGGACTGAAGCTTTCTTT. Its translation is CSAKGRTEAFF.